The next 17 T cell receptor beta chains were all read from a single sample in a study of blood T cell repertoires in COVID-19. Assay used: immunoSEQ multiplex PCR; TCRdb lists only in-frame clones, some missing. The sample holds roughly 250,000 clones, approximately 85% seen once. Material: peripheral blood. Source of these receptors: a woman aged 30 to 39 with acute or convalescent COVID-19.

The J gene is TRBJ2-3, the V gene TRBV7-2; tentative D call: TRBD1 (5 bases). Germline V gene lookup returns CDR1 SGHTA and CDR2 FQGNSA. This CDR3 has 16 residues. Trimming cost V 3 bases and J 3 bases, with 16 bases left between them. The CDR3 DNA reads TGTGCCAGCAGCTTTGCATGGTCTCAGGGTACAGATACGCAGTATTTT. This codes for CASSFAWSQGTDTQYF.

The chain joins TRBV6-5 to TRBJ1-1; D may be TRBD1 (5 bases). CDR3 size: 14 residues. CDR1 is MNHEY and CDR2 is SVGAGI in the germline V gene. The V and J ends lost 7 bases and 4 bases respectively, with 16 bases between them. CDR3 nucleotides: TGTGCCAGCACCTCCTCCGAAAGGGGCACTGAAGCTTTCTTT. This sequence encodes CASTSSERGTEAFF.

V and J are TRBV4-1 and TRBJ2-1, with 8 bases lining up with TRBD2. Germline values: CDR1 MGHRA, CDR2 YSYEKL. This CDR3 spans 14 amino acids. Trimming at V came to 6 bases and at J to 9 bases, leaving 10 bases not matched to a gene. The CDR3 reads CASSQGAGVAEQFF. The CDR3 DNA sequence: TGCGCCAGCAGTCAGGGAGCGGGAGTGGCTGAGCAGTTCTTC.

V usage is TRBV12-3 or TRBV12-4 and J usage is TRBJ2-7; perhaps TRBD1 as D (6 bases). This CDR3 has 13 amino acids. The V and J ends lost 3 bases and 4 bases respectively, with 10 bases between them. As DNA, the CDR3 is TGTGCCAGCAGTTTTGGGCAGGGGTACGAGCAGTACTTC. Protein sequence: CASSFGQGYEQYF.

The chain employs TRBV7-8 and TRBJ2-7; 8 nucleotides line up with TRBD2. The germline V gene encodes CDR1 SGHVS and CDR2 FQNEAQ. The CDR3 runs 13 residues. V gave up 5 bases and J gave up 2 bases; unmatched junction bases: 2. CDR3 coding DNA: TGTGCCAGCAGCCGTAGCGGGACCTACGAGCAGTACTTC. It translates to CASSRSGTYEQYF.

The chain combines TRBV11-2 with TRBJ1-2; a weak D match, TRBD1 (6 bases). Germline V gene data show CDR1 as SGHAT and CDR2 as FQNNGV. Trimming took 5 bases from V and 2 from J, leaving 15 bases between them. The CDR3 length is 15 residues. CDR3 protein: CASSAGQFLNYGYTF. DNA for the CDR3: TGTGCCAGCAGCGCCGGACAGTTCTTGAACTATGGCTACACCTTC.

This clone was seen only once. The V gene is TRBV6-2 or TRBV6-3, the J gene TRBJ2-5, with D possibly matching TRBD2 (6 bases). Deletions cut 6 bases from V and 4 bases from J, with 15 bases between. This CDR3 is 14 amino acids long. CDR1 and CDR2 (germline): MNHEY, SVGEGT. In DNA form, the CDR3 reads TGTGCCAGCAGCTTGGGAGGCCGAGGAGAGACCCAGTACTTC. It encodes CASSLGGRGETQYF.

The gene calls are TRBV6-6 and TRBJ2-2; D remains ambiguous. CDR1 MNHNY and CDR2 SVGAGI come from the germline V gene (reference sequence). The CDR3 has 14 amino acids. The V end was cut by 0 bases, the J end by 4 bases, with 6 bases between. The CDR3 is CASSYSGSTGELFF. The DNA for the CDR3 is TGTGCCAGCAGTTACTCGGGCAGCACCGGGGAGCTGTTTTTT.

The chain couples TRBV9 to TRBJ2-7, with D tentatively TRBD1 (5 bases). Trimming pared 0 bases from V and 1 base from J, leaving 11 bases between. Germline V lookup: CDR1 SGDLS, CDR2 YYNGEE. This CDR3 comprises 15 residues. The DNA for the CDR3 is TGTGCCAGCAGCGTAGGTCAGGGTAGATCCTACGAGCAGTACTTC. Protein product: CASSVGQGRSYEQYF.

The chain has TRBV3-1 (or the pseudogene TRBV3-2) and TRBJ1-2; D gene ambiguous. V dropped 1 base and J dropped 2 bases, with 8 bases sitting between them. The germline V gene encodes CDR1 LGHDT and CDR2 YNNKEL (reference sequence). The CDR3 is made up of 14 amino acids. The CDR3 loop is CASSQGSTNYGYTF. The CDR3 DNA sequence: TGTGCCAGCAGCCAAGGAAGCACGAACTATGGCTACACCTTC.

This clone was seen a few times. The CDR3 nucleotides are TGTGCCAGCAGTTACAAGCTTGGCTACGAGCAGTACTTC. As protein: CASSYKLGYEQYF. The gene calls are TRBV6-2 or TRBV6-3 and TRBJ2-7; the D is unclear. V was cut by 2 bases and J by 3 bases, with 8 bases left in between. The germline V gene has CDR1 MNHEY and CDR2 SVGEGT. The CDR3 extends over 13 amino acids.

DNA for the CDR3: TGTGCCAGCAGTTACTCGTTAGCGGTTACCTACGAGCAGTACTTC. Encoded protein: CASSYSLAVTYEQYF. The V and J genes are TRBV6-2 or TRBV6-3 and TRBJ2-7; a weak D match, TRBD2 (6 bases). This CDR3 spans 15 amino acids. The V end was cut by 0 bases, the J end by 2 bases, with 11 bases between. Germline-derived CDR1 and CDR2 are MNHEY and SVGEGT.

This CDR3 reads CASSLARAAQNTEAFF. The CDR3 DNA reads TGCGCCAGCAGCTTGGCGAGGGCAGCCCAGAACACTGAAGCTTTCTTT. The rearrangement uses TRBV5-1 and TRBJ1-1; D call uncertain. The germline CDR1 and CDR2 sequences are SGHRS and YFSETQ. The CDR3 extends over 16 amino acids. The V end lost 0 bases, the J end lost 1 base, and 13 bases lay between the germline ends.

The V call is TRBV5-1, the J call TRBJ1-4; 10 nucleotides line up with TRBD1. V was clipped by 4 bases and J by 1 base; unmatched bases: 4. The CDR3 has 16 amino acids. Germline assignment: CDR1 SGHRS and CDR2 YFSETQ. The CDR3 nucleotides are TGCGCCAGCAGCGCGACAGGGGGCGTAACTAATGAAAAACTGTTTTTT. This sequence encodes CASSATGGVTNEKLFF.

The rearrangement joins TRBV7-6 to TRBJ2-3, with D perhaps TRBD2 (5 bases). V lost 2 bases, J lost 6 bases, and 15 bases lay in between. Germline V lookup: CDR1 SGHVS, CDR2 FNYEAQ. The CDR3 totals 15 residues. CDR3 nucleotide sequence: TGTGCCAGCAGCTTACTAACACGGGATAAGGATACGCAGTATTTT. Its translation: CASSLLTRDKDTQYF. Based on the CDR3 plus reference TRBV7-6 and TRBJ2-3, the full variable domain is GAGVSQSPRYKVTKRGQDVALRCDPISGHVSLYWYRQALGQGPEFLTYFNYEAQQDKSGLPNDRFSAERPEGSISTLTIQRTEQRDSAMYRCASSLLTRDKDTQYFGPGTRLTVL.

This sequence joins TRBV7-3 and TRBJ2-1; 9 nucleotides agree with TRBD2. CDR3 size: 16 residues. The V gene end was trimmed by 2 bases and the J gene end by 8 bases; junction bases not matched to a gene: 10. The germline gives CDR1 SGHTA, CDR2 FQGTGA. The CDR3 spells CASSLGGVAGVYEQFF. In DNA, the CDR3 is TGTGCCAGCAGCTTAGGAGGGGTAGCGGGAGTCTATGAGCAGTTCTTC.

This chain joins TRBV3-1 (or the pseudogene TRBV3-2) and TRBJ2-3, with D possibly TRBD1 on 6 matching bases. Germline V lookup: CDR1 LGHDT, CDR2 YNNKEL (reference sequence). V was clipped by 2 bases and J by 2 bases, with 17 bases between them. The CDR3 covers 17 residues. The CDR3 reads CASSQTPGARTTDTQYF. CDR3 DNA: TGTGCCAGCAGCCAAACGCCAGGGGCAAGAACCACAGATACGCAGTATTTT.